These T cell receptor beta chains were read from a single sample in a study of T cells in tuberculosis. Only in-frame clones appear in the TCRdb table, and some are missing; sequencing was by immunoSEQ multiplex PCR. The profile shows more than 35,000 clones, 90% to 95% of them singletons. The sample taken for sequencing was PBMCs. The receptor set was obtained from a donor aged 5 to 30 with latent tuberculosis or without tuberculosis infection. The CDR3 runs from the conserved cysteine through the conserved F or W. A D gene is named only where the DNA matches it firmly. For some rows the clone size is stated as once, few or many, or as a class when expanded; others skip it.

V gene	D gene	clone size	J gene	CDR3 DNA	CDR3 protein
TRBV5-1	TRBD2	.	TRBJ2-1	TGCGCCAGCAGTTTCGGGGGGGCCGGGAATGAGCAGTTCTTC	CASSFGGAGNEQFF
TRBV6-1	TRBD1	.	TRBJ1-1	TGTGCCAGCAGACCGGACAGGGTATCCACTGAAGCTTTCTTT	CASRPDRVSTEAFF
TRBV9	.	.	TRBJ2-2	TGTGCCAGCAGCCCATTTCTAGAAGCCGGGGAGCTGTTTTTT	CASSPFLEAGELFF
TRBV6-6	.	.	TRBJ2-7	TGTGCCAGCATCCGGGACTCAGCCTACGAGCAGTACTTC	CASIRDSAYEQYF
TRBV19	.	.	TRBJ1-5	TGTGCCAGTAGTATCTCAGGGGTTCTTAGCAATCAGCCCCAGCATTTT	CASSISGVLSNQPQHF
TRBV18	.	.	TRBJ2-7	TGTGCCAGCTCTCAGACAGGGAGGAGGGGCTACGAGCAGTACTTC	CASSQTGRRGYEQYF
TRBV5-1	.	.	TRBJ2-2	TGCGCCAGCAGCTTGGCCTCAGTCGCGAACACCGGGGAGCTGTTTTTT	CASSLASVANTGELFF
TRBV30	.	.	TRBJ1-4	TGTGCCTGGAGTGCCCGCGAAGCGTCTAATGAAAAACTGTTTTTT	CAWSAREASNEKLFF
TRBV30	TRBD1	.	TRBJ1-3	TGTGCCTGGAGTGTCCGCAGGGGGCCTGGAAACACCATATATTTT	CAWSVRRGPGNTIYF
TRBV9	.	.	TRBJ1-1	TGTGCCAGCAGCGTAAGACAACTGAACACTGAAGCTTTCTTT	CASSVRQLNTEAFF
TRBV4-1	TRBD1	.	TRBJ1-2	TGCGCCAGCAGCCTACCCACAGGGGGCTCTTCAGGCTACACCTTC	CASSLPTGGSSGYTF
TRBV9	.	.	TRBJ1-1	TGTGCCAGCAGCGTAGATGCAGGGGTCATGAACACTGAAGCTTTCTTT	CASSVDAGVMNTEAFF
TRBV6-5	.	.	TRBJ1-4	TGTGCCAGCAGGAAGGAAGGGGCTTTTAATGAAAAACTGTTTTTT	CASRKEGAFNEKLFF
TRBV30	TRBD1	.	TRBJ1-3	TGTGCCCTCGGGGACAGTGGAAACACCATATATTTT	CALGDSGNTIYF
TRBV21-1	.	.	TRBJ1-4	TGTGCCAGCAGCGCGGGGACAGAGTTGAGTGAAAAACTGTTTTTT	CASSAGTELSEKLFF
TRBV27	TRBD2	.	TRBJ2-2	TGTGCCAGCAGTTTATCCCCTCGGACTAGCGGGAGGAACGGGGAGCTGTTTTTT	CASSLSPRTSGRNGELFF
TRBV5-4	TRBD1	once	TRBJ1-1	TGTGCCAGCAGCGAAAGTCCGGGACAGGGGGCTTTCTTT	CASSESPGQGAFF
TRBV9	TRBD2	.	TRBJ2-3	TGTGCGGGCCGCCTGGCCGGGAGGGTTCCAATCACAGATACGCAGTATTTT	CAGRLAGRVPITDTQYF
TRBV7-8	.	.	TRBJ1-3	TGTGCCAGCAGCACCGCGGACAGAATTTCTGGAAACACCATATATTTT	CASSTADRISGNTIYF
TRBV19	TRBD1	.	TRBJ1-2	TGTGCCAGCAGACCTCCGGACAGGGGGCATGGCTACACCTTC	CASRPPDRGHGYTF
TRBV5-5	TRBD1	.	TRBJ1-1	TGTGCCAGCAGCTCTATGACAGGGATGAACACTGAAGCTTTCTTT	CASSSMTGMNTEAFF
TRBV5-6	TRBD1	.	TRBJ1-5	TGTGCCAGCAGCTTTAAACGGACAGGGAATCAGCCCCAGCATTTT	CASSFKRTGNQPQHF
TRBV19	.	.	TRBJ2-1	TGTGCCAGTAGTACCGGACTGTACAATGAGCAGTTCTTC	CASSTGLYNEQFF
TRBV19	.	.	TRBJ2-7	TGTGCCAGTAGTATAGACAGGTACTACGAGCAGTACTTC	CASSIDRYYEQYF
TRBV14	.	.	TRBJ2-1	TGTGCCAGCAGCCAAGACAGGGCGTTCTTCAATGAGCAGTTCTTC	CASSQDRAFFNEQFF
TRBV5-5	.	.	TRBJ2-7	TGTGCCAGCAGCTCAGGCTTGGGGAGTGTATACGAGCAGTACTTC	CASSSGLGSVYEQYF
TRBV4-1	.	.	TRBJ1-4	TGCGCCAGCAGCCAGGGGGGATTGGTTCATGAAAAACTGTTTTTT	CASSQGGLVHEKLFF
TRBV5-6	.	.	TRBJ2-1	TGTGCCAGCAGCTTGGAGGGCAGGGGTGAGCAGTTCTTC	CASSLEGRGEQFF
TRBV27	TRBD1	.	TRBJ2-5	TGTGCCAGCCGCCAGGGGGTTCGGGAGACCCAGTACTTC	CASRQGVRETQYF
TRBV19	TRBD1	.	TRBJ1-3	TGTGCCAGTAGTCGGCCTTCACAGGGGTCTGGAAACACCATATATTTT	CASSRPSQGSGNTIYF
TRBV5-6	.	few	TRBJ2-7	TGTGCCAGCAGCTTCGTGGGGGGCGAGCAGTACTTC	CASSFVGGEQYF
TRBV7-2	TRBD1	.	TRBJ1-2	TGTGCCAGCAGCCCGGGACAGGGGGACTATGGCTACACCTTC	CASSPGQGDYGYTF
TRBV18	.	.	TRBJ2-7	TGTGCCAGCTCACAAAAGGTAGGACTCTCCTACGAGCAGTACTTC	CASSQKVGLSYEQYF
TRBV29-1	.	.	TRBJ2-4	TGCAGCGTCCGGAGGCTACTAGCCAAAAACATTCAGTACTTC	CSVRRLLAKNIQYF
TRBV30	TRBD1	.	TRBJ2-2	TGTGCCTGCACTACGGGGACAGGGGGTTCCGCCGGGGAGCTGTTTTTT	CACTTGTGGSAGELFF
TRBV28	TRBD1	.	TRBJ1-1	TGTGCCAGCAGTTTCCAGGGGGAGGCTGAAGCTTTCTTT	CASSFQGEAEAFF
TRBV25-1	.	.	TRBJ1-1	TGTGCCAGCAGTGCTACCCCTATCGTGGACACGAACACTGAAGCTTTCTTT	CASSATPIVDTNTEAFF
TRBV5-8	.	.	TRBJ2-6	TGTGCCAGCAGCTTGGGGCAGTCTCTCTCTGGGGCCAACGTCCTGACTTTC	CASSLGQSLSGANVLTF
TRBV7-2	.	.	TRBJ2-7	TGTGCCAGCAGCTTCAGTGAGTGGAGGCGCTACGAGCAGTACTTC	CASSFSEWRRYEQYF
TRBV18	.	.	TRBJ2-2	TGTGCCAGCTCCCCCATGCGACTATCCAACACCGGGGAGCTGTTTTTT	CASSPMRLSNTGELFF
TRBV10-3	.	.	TRBJ1-1	TGTGCCATCAGTCGAGCATTGGCGGGGGACACTGAAGCTTTCTTT	CAISRALAGDTEAFF